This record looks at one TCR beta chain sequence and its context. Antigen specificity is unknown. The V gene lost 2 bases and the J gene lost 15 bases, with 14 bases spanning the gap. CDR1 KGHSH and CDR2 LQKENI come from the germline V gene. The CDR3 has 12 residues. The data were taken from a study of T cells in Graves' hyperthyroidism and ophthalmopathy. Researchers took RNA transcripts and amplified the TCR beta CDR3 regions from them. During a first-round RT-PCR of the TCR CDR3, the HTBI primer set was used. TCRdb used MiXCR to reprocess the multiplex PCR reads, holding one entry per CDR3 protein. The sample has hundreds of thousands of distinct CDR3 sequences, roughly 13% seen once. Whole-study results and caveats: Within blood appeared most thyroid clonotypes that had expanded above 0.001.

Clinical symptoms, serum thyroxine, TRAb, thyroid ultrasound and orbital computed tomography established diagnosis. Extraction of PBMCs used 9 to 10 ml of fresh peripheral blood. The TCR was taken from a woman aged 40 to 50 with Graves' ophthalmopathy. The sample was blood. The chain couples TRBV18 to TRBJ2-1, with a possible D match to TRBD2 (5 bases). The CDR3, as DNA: TGTGCCAGCTCACCATCTGCGCCAGCGGTGTTCTTC. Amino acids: CASSPSAPAVFF.